Below are 21 T cell receptor beta chains sequenced from a single sample in a study of cytomegalovirus exposure and HLA in healthy donors. The PCR contained 60 Vbeta and 13 Jbeta primers. The protocol was immunoSEQ multiplex PCR, while the TCRdb copy is restricted to in-frame clones and leaves out a portion. The sample contains some 190,000 clones, around 87% of which appear only once. The sequencing input was PBMCs. These receptors all come from a young woman in good health and CMV-seronegative.

V is TRBV6-1 and J is TRBJ2-2, with 9 bases identical to TRBD2. CDR3 length equals 15 residues. After removal of 6 bases from V and 5 bases from J, the junction contained 7 bases not matched to a gene. Germline CDR1 reads MNHNS; CDR2 reads SASEGT. The CDR3 DNA reads as TGTGCCAGCAGGGTTAGCGGGAGTAATACCGGGGAGCTGTTTTTT. Its protein product is CASRVSGSNTGELFF.

The J gene is TRBJ2-7, the V gene TRBV5-1, with 8 bases identical to TRBD2. V was clipped by 5 bases and J by 0 bases; unmatched bases: 7. Germline loops: CDR1 SGHRS, CDR2 YFSETQ. This CDR3 contains 15 residues. The CDR3 nucleotides read TGCGCCAGCAGTCCAGCGGGGGAACGCTCCTACGAGCAGTACTTC. Residues: CASSPAGERSYEQYF.

The chain joins TRBV12-5 to TRBJ1-1, with a weak D call TRBD1 (6 bases). CDR3 size: 18 residues. V lost 4 bases and J lost 5, with 26 bases in between. Germline lookup yields CDR1 LGHNT and CDR2 FRNRAP. CDR3 bases: TGTGCTAGTGGTTGGGTAAGACCTACAGGGCCCCCTCGGACTGAAGCTTTCTTT. Translation: CASGWVRPTGPPRTEAFF.

The rearrangement links TRBV2 to TRBJ1-1; perhaps TRBD1 as D (5 bases). The CDR3 covers 13 residues. The V end was cut by 6 bases, the J end by 1 base, with 9 bases between. The germline V gene encodes CDR1 SNHLY and CDR2 FYNNEI. The CDR3 spells CASRVTGNTEAFF. DNA for the CDR3: TGTGCCAGCAGGGTCACAGGGAACACTGAAGCTTTCTTT.

As to this clone: Mismatch with germline at one junction end may stem from a read error. This rearrangement joins TRBV5-1 to TRBJ2-1; D perhaps matches TRBD2 (6 bases). This CDR3 is 17 amino acids long. Germline values: CDR1 SGHRS, CDR2 YFSETQ. The CDR3 DNA follows: TGCGCCAACAGCGGCGGGGCCAGTTCAGTCTCCTACAATGAGCAGTTCTTC. It translates to CANSGGASSVSYNEQFF.

This rearrangement joins TRBV10-2 to TRBJ2-7, with D possibly matching TRBD2 (6 bases). This CDR3 contains 16 residues. Trimming left V 3 bases short and J 6 bases short, with 21 bases between. Germline assignment: CDR1 WSHSY and CDR2 SAAADI. The CDR3 is CASSEVSSGRPGEQYF. The CDR3 DNA sequence: TGCGCCAGCAGTGAAGTTTCATCGGGGAGGCCGGGCGAGCAGTACTTC.

This sequence joins TRBV11-2 and TRBJ2-3; D is possibly TRBD1 (6 bases). The CDR3 has 14 amino acids. Germline V CDR1 and CDR2: SGHAT, FQNNGV. V lost 6 bases and J lost 1, with 11 bases in between. Here the CDR3 reads CASRSPGGTDTQYF. In DNA, the CDR3 is TGTGCCAGCAGGAGCCCAGGGGGCACAGATACGCAGTATTTT.

This chain connects TRBV5-6 to TRBJ1-1, with D possibly matching TRBD1 (6 bases). CDR3 size: 14 residues. Trimming removed 4 bases at V and 4 bases at J, with 14 bases between. Germline CDR1 is SGHDT and CDR2 is YYEEEE. The CDR3 bases are TGTGCCAGCAGCCCTGTGGGGGCCGGCACTGAAGCTTTCTTT. It specifies CASSPVGAGTEAFF.

The CDR3 sequence is CASSQEDIAGGLNTEAFF. CDR3 DNA sequence: TGCGCCAGCAGCCAAGAAGATATTGCGGGGGGATTGAACACTGAAGCTTTCTTT. The rearrangement uses TRBV4-1 and TRBJ1-1, with D maybe TRBD1 (5 bases). V lost 0 bases and J 0 bases, leaving 17 bases between the germline ends. CDR3 length: 18 amino acids. In germline, CDR1 is MGHRA, CDR2 YSYEKL.

This clone occurred once. V and J are TRBV19 and TRBJ1-5; D is perhaps TRBD1 (6 bases). Trimming removed 6 bases from V and 0 bases from J, with 15 bases in between. The CDR3 is made up of 16 amino acids. The germline gives CDR1 LNHDA, CDR2 SQIVND (reference sequence). CDR3 in amino acids: CASSPAGTLSNQPQHF. CDR3 bases: TGTGCCAGTAGCCCAGCTGGGACACTTAGCAATCAGCCCCAGCATTTT.

V is TRBV25-1 and J is TRBJ1-1; a weak D match, TRBD1 (5 bases). The ends were cut back, 2 bases at V and 6 bases at J, with 10 bases in the middle. The CDR3 spans 13 residues. The germline gives CDR1 MGHDK, CDR2 SYGVNS. The CDR3 nucleotides are TGTGCCAGCAGTGAACGGACAAAAGCTGAAGCTTTCTTT. This translates into CASSERTKAEAFF.

This clone was seen more than once but under ten times. The V and J genes are TRBV6-1 and TRBJ2-2, with 7 bases that match TRBD1. The length of the CDR3 is 15 residues. The ends lost 3 bases at V and 5 bases at J; junction bases unmatched: 6. CDR1 MNHNS and CDR2 SASEGT come from the germline V gene. The CDR3 here is CASSERQGGTGELFF. CDR3 coding DNA: TGTGCCAGCAGTGAGCGACAGGGCGGAACCGGGGAGCTGTTTTTT.

A remark on this clone: The germline gene is not matched at one end of the junction; a read error may be the cause. CDR3 sequence reads: CSSSLGQGATDSNQPQHF. For the CDR3, the DNA is TGTTCCAGCAGCTTAGGACAGGGGGCCACCGATAGCAATCAGCCCCAGCATTTT. V is TRBV7-9 and J is TRBJ1-5; 11 bases match TRBD1. This CDR3 has 18 residues. CDR1 and CDR2 (germline): SEHNR, FQNEAQ (reference sequence).

This clone turned up a few times. The chain couples TRBV4-3 to TRBJ1-2; 7 bases are a match to TRBD1. Germline lookup yields CDR1 LGHNA and CDR2 YSLEER. Trimming at V came to 3 bases and at J to 2 bases, leaving 15 bases not matched to a gene. This CDR3 is 18 amino acids long. The CDR3 DNA reads as TGCGCCAGCAGCCAGGAACCCGGACAGGACCCAGGGAACTATGGCTACACCTTC. Its translation is CASSQEPGQDPGNYGYTF.

This clone was seen just once. The CDR3 sequence is CASIPDQRAGVSYEQYF. CDR3 DNA sequence: TGTGCCAGCATCCCCGACCAGCGGGCGGGAGTATCCTACGAGCAGTACTTC. The chain employs TRBV7-9 and TRBJ2-7, with 7 positions matching TRBD2. V lost 7 bases to trimming and J lost 1 base; unmatched junction nucleotides: 16. This CDR3 region has 17 residues. Germline lookup yields CDR1 SEHNR and CDR2 FQNEAQ (reference sequence).

The V gene is TRBV14, the J gene TRBJ2-5, with TRBD2 identical over 14 bases. This CDR3 region has 17 residues. Losses at the gene ends were 2 bases for V and 3 bases for J; bases not matched to a gene: 5. CDR1 and CDR2 (germline): SGHDN, FVKESK. In DNA, the CDR3 is TGTGCCAGCAGCCAACTGGGACTAGCGGGAGTAAAAGAGACCCAGTACTTC. This codes for CASSQLGLAGVKETQYF. The whole variable domain, remainder taken from reference TRBV14 and TRBJ2-5, is EAGVTQFPSHSVIEKGQTVTLRCDPISGHDNLYWYRRVMGKEIKFLLHFVKESKQDESGMPNNRFLAERTGGTYSTLKVQPAELEDSGVYFCASSQLGLAGVKETQYFGPGTRLLVL.

This chain links TRBV6-5 with TRBJ1-2, with unresolved D. The CDR3 contains 13 residues. CDR1 is MNHEY, CDR2 SVGAGI, per germline. V gave up 6 bases and J gave up 4 bases, with 12 bases separating them. Written as DNA, the CDR3 is TGTGCCAGCAGGAGGAGTGACTCCTATGGCTACACCTTC. Protein: CASRRSDSYGYTF.

This chain connects TRBV27 to TRBJ2-1; perhaps TRBD1 as D (6 bases). The germline V and J ends were trimmed by 5 bases and 6 bases, with 14 bases remaining between them. The germline CDR1 and CDR2 sequences are MNHEY and SMNVEV (reference sequence). The CDR3 runs 14 residues. Here the CDR3 DNA reads TGTGCCAGCAGTGGGACAACGGCTTTCAATGAGCAGTTCTTC. As protein: CASSGTTAFNEQFF.

This clone has only one observation. The V and J genes are TRBV18 and TRBJ2-3; TRBD2 matches 13 bases. With 5 bases clipped from V and 6 bases from J, the junction kept 11 bases outside the gene matches. The CDR3 is made up of 17 amino acids. CDR1 and CDR2 from the germline V gene are KGHSH and LQKENI. The CDR3 DNA reads as TGTGCCAGCTCATCCGGGACTAGCGGGGCTCCGGGGGATACGCAGTATTTT. Its translation: CASSSGTSGAPGDTQYF.

This clone has just a few counts. The V and J genes are TRBV10-2 and TRBJ2-7, with TRBD2 matching 8 bases. Trimming cost V 2 bases and J 4 bases; bases outside gene matches: 7. The CDR3 is made up of 15 amino acids. Per the germline V gene, CDR1 is WSHSY and CDR2 is SAAADI. CDR3 nucleotide sequence: TGCGCCAGCAGTGAGATGAGCGGGAGATCGTACGAGCAGTACTTC. Protein: CASSEMSGRSYEQYF.

The rearrangement uses TRBV11-2 and TRBJ2-1, with 12 bases fitting TRBD2. V lost 4 bases, J lost 7 bases, and 5 bases stayed unmatched. CDR1 is SGHAT and CDR2 is FQNNGV in the germline V gene. The CDR3 extends over 15 amino acids. The CDR3 nucleotides are TGTGCCAGCAGCTCTTGGACTAGCGGGGTTAATGAGCAGTTCTTC. Protein: CASSSWTSGVNEQFF.